The source of this TCR beta chain is a study of blood T cells in healthy people across ages. V was clipped by 4 bases and J by 4 bases, with 19 bases between them. Looked up from germline, CDR1 is MNHEY and CDR2 is SVGAGI. The CDR3 spans 16 residues. Sample-barcoded 5' priming and a J-beta primer mix drove a second PCR of roughly 6 to 12 cycles. TCRdb re-derived calls from the 5' RACE reads in MiXCR, one entry per CDR3 protein. The sample has approximately 810,000 distinct CDR3 sequences, approximately 35% seen once. This clonotype was counted a few times. The sequencing sample was made of blood. The TCR was taken from a man between 18 and 35 years old in good health. The gene calls are TRBV6-5 and TRBJ2-5, with D possibly TRBD1 on 6 matching bases. CDR3 DNA: TGTGCCAGCAGTTTAACCAGGACAGCCAAAGTAGAGACCCAGTACTTC. It yields the protein CASSLTRTAKVETQYF.